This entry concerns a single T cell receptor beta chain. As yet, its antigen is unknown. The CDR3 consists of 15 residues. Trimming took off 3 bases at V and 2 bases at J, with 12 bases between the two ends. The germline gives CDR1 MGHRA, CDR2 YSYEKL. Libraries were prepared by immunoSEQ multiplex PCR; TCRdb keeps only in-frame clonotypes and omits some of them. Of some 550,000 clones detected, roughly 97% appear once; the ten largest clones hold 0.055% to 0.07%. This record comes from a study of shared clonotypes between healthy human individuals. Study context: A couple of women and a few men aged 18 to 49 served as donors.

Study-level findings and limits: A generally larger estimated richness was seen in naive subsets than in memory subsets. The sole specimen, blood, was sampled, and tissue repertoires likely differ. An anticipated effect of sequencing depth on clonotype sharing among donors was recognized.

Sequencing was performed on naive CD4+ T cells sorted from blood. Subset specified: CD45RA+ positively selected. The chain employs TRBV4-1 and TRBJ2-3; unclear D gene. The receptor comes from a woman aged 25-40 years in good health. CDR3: CASSHPLPFTDTQYF. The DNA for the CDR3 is TGCGCCAGCAGCCATCCGTTACCATTCACAGATACGCAGTATTTT.